One sample yielded the 5 T cell receptor beta chains listed below, sequenced in a study of shared clonotypes between healthy human individuals. Some clones are missing from TCRdb's copy, which holds only in-frame ones; the method was immunoSEQ multiplex PCR. The table includes 450,000 to 550,000 clones, more than 65% detected once. Sequencing input: PBMCs. The receptors originated from a woman between 40 and 50 years old in good health. Some clones in this sample may be carry-over from other donors' samples.

The chain is built from TRBV5-8 and TRBJ1-3; perhaps TRBD1 as D (6 bases). This CDR3 has 13 residues. Germline V gene sequence: CDR1 SGHTS, CDR2 YDEGEE. Trimming shortened V by 2 bases and J by 3 bases, and 6 bases separated the two germline ends. Here the CDR3 reads CASSFRGGNTIYF. The CDR3 nucleotides are TGTGCCAGCAGCTTCAGGGGTGGAAACACCATATATTTT.

V and J are TRBV7-9 and TRBJ2-2; D not resolved. Per the germline V gene, CDR1 is SEHNR and CDR2 is FQNEAQ (reference sequence). Trimming cost V 0 bases and J 3 bases, with 2 bases left between them. This CDR3 has 13 residues. CDR3 region: CASSLADTGELFF. CDR3 sequence (DNA): TGTGCCAGCAGCTTAGCAGACACCGGGGAGCTGTTTTTT.

The chain combines TRBV6-4 with TRBJ2-3; D is possibly TRBD2 (5 bases). V dropped 5 bases and J dropped 5 bases, with 14 bases sitting between them. The CDR3 loop spans 14 amino acids. The germline gives CDR1 MRHNA, CDR2 SNTAGT. CDR3 bases: TGTGCCAGCAGTCCGGGATCACCTGGAGATACGCAGTATTTT. Amino acids: CASSPGSPGDTQYF.

J is TRBJ2-2 and V is TRBV27, with D possibly being TRBD1 (6 bases). This CDR3 is 17 amino acids long. Trimming removed 4 bases from V and 0 bases from J, with 15 bases in between. Germline assignment: CDR1 MNHEY and CDR2 SMNVEV (reference sequence). The CDR3 coding sequence is TGTGCCAGCAGTTCCCCAGGGGTTACCGCGAACACCGGGGAGCTGTTTTTT. The encoded protein is CASSSPGVTANTGELFF.

This clone has just a few counts. V is TRBV28 and J is TRBJ2-2, with TRBD2 matching 8 bases. Germline assignment: CDR1 MDHEN and CDR2 SYDVKM. The CDR3 length is 16 residues. Trimming removed 7 bases from V and 1 base from J; junction bases left unmatched: 8. The DNA for the CDR3 is TGTGCCAGCAAGTCTCGGCTAGCGGGGAACACCGGGGAGCTGTTTTTT. Amino acid sequence: CASKSRLAGNTGELFF.